This TCR beta chain was recorded in a study of blood T cell repertoires in COVID-19. The protocol was immunoSEQ multiplex PCR, while the TCRdb copy is restricted to in-frame clones and leaves out a portion. The table includes about 170,000 clones, around nine tenths detected once. The table lists this clone with a few counts. Germline loops: CDR1 ENHRY, CDR2 SYGVKD. J lost 0 bases, V lost 6 bases, and 8 bases had no gene match. This CDR3 spans 16 amino acids. The V and J genes are TRBV10-3 and TRBJ1-2; 9 bases align to TRBD1. The receptor was isolated from a man aged 18 to 30 with active or convalescent COVID-19. Sequencing was performed on peripheral blood. CDR3: CAIRGWDRVTNYGYTF. The CDR3 DNA is TGTGCCATCAGGGGTTGGGACAGGGTAACTAACTATGGCTACACCTTC.